A single sample gave rise to the 5 T cell receptor beta chains below, sequenced in a study of radiotherapy plus CTLA-4 blockade in lung cancer. This table comes from immunoSEQ multiplex PCR, and its TCRdb copy is limited to in-frame clones, with some not included. Of 20,000 to 25,000 clones detected, about two thirds appear once; the ten largest clones hold under 3.5%. The sequences come from peripheral blood, collected from a patient treated with radiotherapy plus ipilimumab. The receptors were gathered from a human donor with non-small cell lung cancer whose response to radiotherapy plus ipilimumab could not be evaluated.

The table lists this clone with a few counts. The chain couples TRBV30 to TRBJ2-7; 7 positions match TRBD1. V was clipped by 3 bases and J by 3 bases; unmatched bases: 2. The CDR3 has 12 amino acids. The V gene's germline CDR1 is GTSNPN and CDR2 SVGIG (reference sequence). The CDR3 DNA is TGTGCCTGGAGGACAGGGCTCTACGAGCAGTACTTC. It translates to CAWRTGLYEQYF.

The chain combines TRBV19 with TRBJ1-5, with 9 bases matching TRBD1. There are 15 residues in the CDR3. Trimming at V came to 7 bases and at J to 3 bases, leaving 7 bases not matched to a gene. From germline, CDR1 is LNHDA and CDR2 SQIVND (reference sequence). The CDR3 loop reads CASIPGQGVNQPQHF. CDR3 DNA sequence: TGTGCCAGTATCCCGGGACAGGGAGTCAATCAGCCCCAGCATTTT. The variable domain in full, with the rest retrieved from reference TRBV19 and TRBJ1-5, is DGGITQSPKYLFRKEGQNVTLSCEQNLNHDAMYWYRQDPGQGLRLIYYSQIVNDFQKGDIAEGYSVSREKKESFPLTVTSAQKNPTAFYLCASIPGQGVNQPQHFGDGTRLSIL.

The chain employs TRBV7-6 and TRBJ2-1; TRBD1 agrees at 9 bases. The CDR3 loop spans 13 amino acids. The V gene end was trimmed by 5 bases and the J gene end by 13 bases; junction bases not matched to a gene: 9. Germline V gene sequence: CDR1 SGHVS, CDR2 FNYEAQ. This chain's CDR3 is CASSIGQGTSQFF. Written as DNA, the CDR3 is TGTGCCAGCAGCATCGGACAGGGGACATCCCAGTTCTTC.

The rearrangement uses TRBV28 and TRBJ2-5, with D possibly being TRBD2 (6 bases). The CDR3 has 16 amino acids. Trimming removed 5 bases at V and 0 bases at J, with 16 bases between. Germline loops: CDR1 MDHEN, CDR2 SYDVKM. The CDR3 bases are TGTGCCAGCAGTCCCCCTCTAGCGCCTTACCAAGAGACCCAGTACTTC. Its protein is CASSPPLAPYQETQYF. Variable domain in full (rest from reference TRBV28 and TRBJ2-5): DVKVTQSSRYLVKRTGEKVFLECVQDMDHENMFWYRQDPGLGLRLIYFSYDVKMKEKGDIPEGYSVSREKKERFSLILESASTNQTSMYLCASSPPLAPYQETQYFGPGTRLLVL.

The CDR3 DNA is TGTGCCAGCTCACCTCTGGACAGTTTCAATGAAAAACTGTTTTTT. Translating it yields CASSPLDSFNEKLFF. V usage is TRBV18 and J usage is TRBJ1-4; a weak D match, TRBD1 (6 bases). The ends were cut back, 3 bases at V and 5 bases at J, with 13 bases in the middle. Germline-derived CDR1 and CDR2 are KGHSH and LQKENI. The CDR3 length is 15 residues.